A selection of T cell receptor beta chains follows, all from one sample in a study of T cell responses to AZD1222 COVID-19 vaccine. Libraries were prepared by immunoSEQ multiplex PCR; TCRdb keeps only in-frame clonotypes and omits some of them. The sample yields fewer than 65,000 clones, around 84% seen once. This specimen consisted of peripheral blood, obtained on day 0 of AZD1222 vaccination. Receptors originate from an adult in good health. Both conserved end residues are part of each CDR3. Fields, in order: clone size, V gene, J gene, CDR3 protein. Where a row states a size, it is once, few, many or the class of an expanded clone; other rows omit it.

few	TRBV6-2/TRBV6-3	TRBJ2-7	CASSYSTTGTDFYEQYF
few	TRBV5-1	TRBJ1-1	CASSLGTGGYTEAFF
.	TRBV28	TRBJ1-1	CASSLGLAAFF
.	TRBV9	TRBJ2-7	CASSVEGASYEQYF
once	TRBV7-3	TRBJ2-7	CASSSGLEQYF
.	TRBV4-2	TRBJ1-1	CASSQVIGPKDTEAFF
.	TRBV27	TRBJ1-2	CASSSTGFYGYTF
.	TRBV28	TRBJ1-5	CASSSHRPGAQHF
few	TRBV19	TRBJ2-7	CASSMTGYEQYF
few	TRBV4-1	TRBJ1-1	CASSQHLRGDTEAFF
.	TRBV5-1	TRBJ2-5	CASSLTRGRETQYF
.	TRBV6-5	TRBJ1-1	CASSRTVLNTEAFF
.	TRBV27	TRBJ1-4	CASSLTAGKLFF
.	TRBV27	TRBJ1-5	CASSLEGSPQHF
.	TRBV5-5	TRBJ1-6	CASREDRGLSYNSPLHF
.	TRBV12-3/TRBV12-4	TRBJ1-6	CASKGQLNSPLHF
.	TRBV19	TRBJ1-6	CASSPGTGSTDYNSPLHF
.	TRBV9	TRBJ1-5	CASSKQGFGQPQHF
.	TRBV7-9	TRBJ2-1	CASSLLGTGRYNEQFF
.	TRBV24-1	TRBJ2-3	CATSETRDADTQYF
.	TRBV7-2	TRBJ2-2	CASSLNPQPTGELFF
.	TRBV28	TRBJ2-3	CASSLFLAGDSIDTQYF
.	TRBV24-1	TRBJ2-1	CATSDTGLLSYNEQFF
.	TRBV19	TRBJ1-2	CASSWRDSSYGYTF